This TCR beta chain was profiled in a study of blood T cell repertoires in COVID-19. Study in general: Acute and convalescent COVID-19 samples came from the United States, Italy and Spain.

Original methodology: Amplification of reference gene primers provided the estimated nucleated cell counts. Here immunoSEQ multiplex PCR was the method, and the copy in TCRdb shows in-frame clones only, minus some. The D gene and trimming were derived from the DNA, and the V and J assignments and clone size from that table. The sample includes 310,000 or so clones, 88% of them seen just once. Seattle patients were enrolled while actively infected and followed longitudinally. Deletions cut 4 bases from V and 4 bases from J, with 15 bases between. The CDR3 consists of 15 residues. Looked up from germline, CDR1 is KGHDR and CDR2 is SFDVKD.

V is TRBV24-1 and J is TRBJ1-2; D unclear. Input material: peripheral blood. The sequence came from a woman in her 30s with COVID-19, enrolled during active disease. CDR3 sequence reads: CATSEGRTDFYGYTF. In DNA, the CDR3 is TGTGCCACCAGTGAGGGGAGGACGGATTTCTATGGCTACACCTTC.